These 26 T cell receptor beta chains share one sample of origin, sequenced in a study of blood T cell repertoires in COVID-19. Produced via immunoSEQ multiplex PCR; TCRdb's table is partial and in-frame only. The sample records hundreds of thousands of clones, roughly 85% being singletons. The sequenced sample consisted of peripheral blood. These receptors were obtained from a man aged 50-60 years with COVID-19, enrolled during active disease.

CDR3 sequence (DNA): TGTGCCAGCAGCGTAGGGACTAGCGGGGGGGTCGAGACCCAGTACTTC. This sequence encodes CASSVGTSGGVETQYF. The chain links TRBV9 to TRBJ2-5; 15 bases are shared with TRBD2. Germline V gene lookup returns CDR1 SGDLS and CDR2 YYNGEE. This CDR3 region has 16 residues. Germline trimming cut 0 bases from V and 5 bases from J; bases unmatched to any gene: 2.

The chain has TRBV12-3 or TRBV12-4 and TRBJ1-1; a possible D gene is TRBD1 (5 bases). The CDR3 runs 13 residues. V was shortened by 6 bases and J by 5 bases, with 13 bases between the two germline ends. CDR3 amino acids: CASSGGTRTEAFF. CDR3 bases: TGTGCCAGCAGCGGAGGGACGAGGACTGAAGCTTTCTTT.

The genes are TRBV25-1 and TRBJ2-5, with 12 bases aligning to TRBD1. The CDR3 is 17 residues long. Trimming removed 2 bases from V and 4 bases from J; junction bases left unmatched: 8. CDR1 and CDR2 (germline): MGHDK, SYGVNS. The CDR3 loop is CASSEVPGQGALETQYF. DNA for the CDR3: TGTGCCAGCAGTGAAGTTCCGGGACAGGGGGCTCTAGAGACCCAGTACTTC.

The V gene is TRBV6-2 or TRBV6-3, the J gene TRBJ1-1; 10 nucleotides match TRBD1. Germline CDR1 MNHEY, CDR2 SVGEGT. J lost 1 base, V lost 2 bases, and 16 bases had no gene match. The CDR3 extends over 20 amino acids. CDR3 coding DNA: TGTGCCAGCAGTTACAAAAAGGGACAGGGGTTGGGACACTCGAACACTGAAGCTTTCTTT. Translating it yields CASSYKKGQGLGHSNTEAFF.

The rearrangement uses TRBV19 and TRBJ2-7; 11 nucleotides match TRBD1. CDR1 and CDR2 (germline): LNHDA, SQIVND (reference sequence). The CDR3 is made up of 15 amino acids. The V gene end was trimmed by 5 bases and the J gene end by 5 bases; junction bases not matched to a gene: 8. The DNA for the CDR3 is TGTGCCAGTAGTGGAGGACAGGGGGCGTTCGACGAGCAGTACTTC. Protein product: CASSGGQGAFDEQYF.

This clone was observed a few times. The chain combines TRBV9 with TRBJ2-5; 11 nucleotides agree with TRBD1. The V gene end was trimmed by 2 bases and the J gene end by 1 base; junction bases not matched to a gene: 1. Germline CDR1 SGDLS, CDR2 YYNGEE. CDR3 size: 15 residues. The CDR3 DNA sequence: TGTGCCAGCAGCGTCGGGACAGGGGGCCAAGAGACCCAGTACTTC. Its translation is CASSVGTGGQETQYF.

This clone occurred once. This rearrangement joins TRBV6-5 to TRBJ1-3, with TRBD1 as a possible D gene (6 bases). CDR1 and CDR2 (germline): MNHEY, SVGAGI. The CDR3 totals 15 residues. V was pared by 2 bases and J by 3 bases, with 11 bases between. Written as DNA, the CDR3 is TGTGCCAGCAGTTACACCAGGGGAAGTGGAAACACCATATATTTT. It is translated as CASSYTRGSGNTIYF.

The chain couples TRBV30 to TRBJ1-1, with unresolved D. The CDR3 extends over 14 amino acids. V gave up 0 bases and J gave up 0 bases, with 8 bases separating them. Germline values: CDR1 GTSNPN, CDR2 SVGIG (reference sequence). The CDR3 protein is CAWSVTDVNTEAFF. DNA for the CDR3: TGTGCCTGGAGTGTAACTGATGTGAACACTGAAGCTTTCTTT.

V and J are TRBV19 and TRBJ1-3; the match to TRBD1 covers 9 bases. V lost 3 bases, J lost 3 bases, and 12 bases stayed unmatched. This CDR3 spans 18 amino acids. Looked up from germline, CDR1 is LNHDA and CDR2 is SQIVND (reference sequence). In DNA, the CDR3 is TGTGCCAGTAGTATTCGGACCGGGACAGGGACTCATGGAAACACCATATATTTT. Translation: CASSIRTGTGTHGNTIYF.

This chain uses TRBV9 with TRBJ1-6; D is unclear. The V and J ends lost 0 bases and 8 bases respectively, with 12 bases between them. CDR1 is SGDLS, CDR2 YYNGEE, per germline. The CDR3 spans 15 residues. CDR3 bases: TGTGCCAGCAGCGTAGACGCGGCGGTCGATTCACCCCTCCACTTT. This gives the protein CASSVDAAVDSPLHF.

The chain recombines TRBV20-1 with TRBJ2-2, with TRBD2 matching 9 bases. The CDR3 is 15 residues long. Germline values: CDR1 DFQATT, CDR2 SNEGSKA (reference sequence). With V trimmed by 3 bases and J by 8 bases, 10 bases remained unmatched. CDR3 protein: CSASGLAGRPGELFF. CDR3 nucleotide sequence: TGCAGTGCTAGTGGTCTAGCGGGGCGGCCGGGGGAGCTGTTTTTT.

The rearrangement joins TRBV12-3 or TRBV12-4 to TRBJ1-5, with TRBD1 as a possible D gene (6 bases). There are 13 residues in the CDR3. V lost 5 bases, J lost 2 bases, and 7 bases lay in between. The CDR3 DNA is TGTGCCAGCAGTAGACAGGGCAATCAGCCCCAGCATTTT. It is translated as CASSRQGNQPQHF.

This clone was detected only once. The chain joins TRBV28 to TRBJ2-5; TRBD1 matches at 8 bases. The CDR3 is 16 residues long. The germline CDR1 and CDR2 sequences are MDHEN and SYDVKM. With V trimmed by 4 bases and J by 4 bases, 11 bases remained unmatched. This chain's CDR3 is CASSSGTGPKLETQYF. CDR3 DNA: TGTGCCAGCAGTTCAGGGACAGGCCCTAAATTAGAGACCCAGTACTTC.

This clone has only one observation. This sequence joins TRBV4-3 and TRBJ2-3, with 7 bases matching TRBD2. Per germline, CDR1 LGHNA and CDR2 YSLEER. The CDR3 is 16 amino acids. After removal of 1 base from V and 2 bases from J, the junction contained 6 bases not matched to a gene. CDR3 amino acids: CASSQGWGGNTDTQYF. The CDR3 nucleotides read TGCGCCAGCAGCCAAGGGTGGGGGGGGAACACAGATACGCAGTATTTT.

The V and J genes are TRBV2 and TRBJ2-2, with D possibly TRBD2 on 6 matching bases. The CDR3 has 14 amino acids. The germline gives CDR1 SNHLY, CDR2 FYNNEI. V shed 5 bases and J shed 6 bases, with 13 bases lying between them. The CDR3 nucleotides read TGTGCCAGCAGTAGGGGTTCGGGGGCCGGGGAGCTGTTTTTT. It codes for CASSRGSGAGELFF.

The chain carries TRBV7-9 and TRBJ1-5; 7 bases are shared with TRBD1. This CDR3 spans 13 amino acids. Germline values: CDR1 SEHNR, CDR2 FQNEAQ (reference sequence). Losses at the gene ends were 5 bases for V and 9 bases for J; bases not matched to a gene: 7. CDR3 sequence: CASSPEGAGPQHF. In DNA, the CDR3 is TGTGCCAGCAGCCCCGAGGGGGCAGGGCCCCAGCATTTT.

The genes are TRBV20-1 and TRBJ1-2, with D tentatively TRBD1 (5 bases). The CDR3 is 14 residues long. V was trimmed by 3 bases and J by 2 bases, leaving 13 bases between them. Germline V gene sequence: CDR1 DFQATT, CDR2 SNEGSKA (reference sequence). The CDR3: CSASIPGSNYGYTF. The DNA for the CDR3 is TGCAGTGCTAGTATCCCAGGGTCCAACTATGGCTACACCTTC.

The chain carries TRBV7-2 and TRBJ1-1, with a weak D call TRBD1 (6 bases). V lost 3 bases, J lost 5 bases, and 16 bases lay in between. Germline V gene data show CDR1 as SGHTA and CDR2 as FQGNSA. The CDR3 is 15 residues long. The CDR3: CASSFSTGDRTEAFF. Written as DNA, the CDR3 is TGTGCCAGCAGCTTCTCGACAGGTGACAGAACTGAAGCTTTCTTT. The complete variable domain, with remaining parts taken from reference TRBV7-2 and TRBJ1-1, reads GAGVSQSPSNKVTEKGKDVELRCDPISGHTALYWYRQSLGQGLEFLIYFQGNSAPDKSGLPSDRFSAERTGGSVSTLTIQRTQQEDSAVYLCASSFSTGDRTEAFFGQGTRLTVV.

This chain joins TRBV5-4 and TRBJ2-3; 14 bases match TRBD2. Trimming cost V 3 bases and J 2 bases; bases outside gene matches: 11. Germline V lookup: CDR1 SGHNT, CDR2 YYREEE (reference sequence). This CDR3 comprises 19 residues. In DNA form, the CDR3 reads TGTGCCAGCAGCTCGCCCCCGGGACTAGCGGGGGAAATCACAGATACGCAGTATTTT. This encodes CASSSPPGLAGEITDTQYF.

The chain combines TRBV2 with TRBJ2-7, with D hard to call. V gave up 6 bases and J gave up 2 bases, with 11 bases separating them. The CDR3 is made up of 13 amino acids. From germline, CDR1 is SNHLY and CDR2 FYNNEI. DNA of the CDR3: TGTGCCAGCAGGGTTTACACCACCTACGAGCAGTACTTC. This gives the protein CASRVYTTYEQYF.

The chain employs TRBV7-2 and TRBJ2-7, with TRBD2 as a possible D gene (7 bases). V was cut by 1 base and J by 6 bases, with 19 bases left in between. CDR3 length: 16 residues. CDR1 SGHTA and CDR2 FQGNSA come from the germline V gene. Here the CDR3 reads CASSLGWTVREGEQYF. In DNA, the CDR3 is TGTGCCAGCAGCTTAGGTTGGACAGTGAGGGAGGGCGAGCAGTACTTC. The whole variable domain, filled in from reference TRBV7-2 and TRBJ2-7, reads GAGVSQSPSNKVTEKGKDVELRCDPISGHTALYWYRQSLGQGLEFLIYFQGNSAPDKSGLPSDRFSAERTGGSVSTLTIQRTQQEDSAVYLCASSLGWTVREGEQYFGPGTRLTVT.

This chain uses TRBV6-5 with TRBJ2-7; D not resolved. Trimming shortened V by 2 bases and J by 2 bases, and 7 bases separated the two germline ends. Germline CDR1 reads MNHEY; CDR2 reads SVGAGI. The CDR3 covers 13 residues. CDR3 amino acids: CASSYTATYEQYF. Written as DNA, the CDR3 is TGTGCCAGCAGTTACACAGCTACCTACGAGCAGTACTTC.

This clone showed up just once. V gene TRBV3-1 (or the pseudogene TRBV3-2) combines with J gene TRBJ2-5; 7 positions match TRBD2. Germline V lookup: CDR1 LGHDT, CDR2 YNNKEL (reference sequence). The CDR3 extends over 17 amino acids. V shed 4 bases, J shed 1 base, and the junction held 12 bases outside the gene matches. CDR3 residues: CASSLGGGGGPQETQYF. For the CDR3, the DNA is TGTGCCAGCAGCCTAGGTGGCGGCGGGGGTCCCCAAGAGACCCAGTACTTC.

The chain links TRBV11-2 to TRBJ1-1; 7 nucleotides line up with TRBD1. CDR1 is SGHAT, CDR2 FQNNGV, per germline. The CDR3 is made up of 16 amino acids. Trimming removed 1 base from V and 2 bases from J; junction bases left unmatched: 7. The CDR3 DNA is TGTGCCAGCAGCTTAGCTACCGGGACAGTCAACACTGAAGCTTTCTTT. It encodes CASSLATGTVNTEAFF. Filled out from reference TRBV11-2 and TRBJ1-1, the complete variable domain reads EAGVAQSPRYKIIEKRQSVAFWCNPISGHATLYWYQQILGQGPKLLIQFQNNGVVDDSQLPKDRFSAERLKGVDSTLKIQPAKLEDSAVYLCASSLATGTVNTEAFFGQGTRLTVV.

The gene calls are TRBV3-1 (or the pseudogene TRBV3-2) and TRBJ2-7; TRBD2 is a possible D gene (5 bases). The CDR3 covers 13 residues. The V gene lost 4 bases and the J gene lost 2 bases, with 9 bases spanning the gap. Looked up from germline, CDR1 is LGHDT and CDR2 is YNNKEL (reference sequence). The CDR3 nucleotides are TGTGCCAGCAGCCTTCGGGGTCCCTACGAGCAGTACTTC. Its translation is CASSLRGPYEQYF.

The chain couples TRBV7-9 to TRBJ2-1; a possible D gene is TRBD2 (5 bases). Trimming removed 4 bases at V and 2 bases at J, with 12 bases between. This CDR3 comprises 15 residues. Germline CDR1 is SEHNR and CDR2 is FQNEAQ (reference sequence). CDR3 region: CASSSGIKPYNEQFF. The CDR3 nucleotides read TGTGCCAGCAGCTCCGGGATTAAGCCCTACAATGAGCAGTTCTTC.